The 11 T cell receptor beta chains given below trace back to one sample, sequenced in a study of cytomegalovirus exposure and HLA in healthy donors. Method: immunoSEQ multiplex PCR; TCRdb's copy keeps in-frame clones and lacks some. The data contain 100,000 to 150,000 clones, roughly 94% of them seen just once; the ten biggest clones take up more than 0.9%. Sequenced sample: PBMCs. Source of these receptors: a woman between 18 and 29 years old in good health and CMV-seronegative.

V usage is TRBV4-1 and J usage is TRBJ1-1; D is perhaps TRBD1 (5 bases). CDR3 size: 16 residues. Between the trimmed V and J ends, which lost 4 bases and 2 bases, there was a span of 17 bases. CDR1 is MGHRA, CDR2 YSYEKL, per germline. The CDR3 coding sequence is TGCGCCAGCAGCCCCTCGGCCCCAGGGCTAAACACTGAAGCTTTCTTT. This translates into CASSPSAPGLNTEAFF.

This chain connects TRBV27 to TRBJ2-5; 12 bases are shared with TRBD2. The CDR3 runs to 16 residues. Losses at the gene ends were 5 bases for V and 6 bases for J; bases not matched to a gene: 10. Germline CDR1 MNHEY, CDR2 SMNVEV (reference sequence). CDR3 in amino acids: CASSRAGTSGLKTQYF. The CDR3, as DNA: TGTGCCAGCAGTAGGGCCGGGACTAGCGGGTTGAAGACCCAGTACTTC.

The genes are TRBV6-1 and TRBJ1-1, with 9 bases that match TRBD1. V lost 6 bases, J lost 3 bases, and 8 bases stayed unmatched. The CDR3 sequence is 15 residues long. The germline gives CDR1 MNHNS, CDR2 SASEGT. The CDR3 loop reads CASSSGTGSYTEAFF. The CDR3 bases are TGTGCCAGCAGCTCCGGGACAGGGTCCTACACTGAAGCTTTCTTT.

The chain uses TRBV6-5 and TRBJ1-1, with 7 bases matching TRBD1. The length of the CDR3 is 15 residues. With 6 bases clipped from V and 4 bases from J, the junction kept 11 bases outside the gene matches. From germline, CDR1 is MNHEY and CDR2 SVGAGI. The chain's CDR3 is CASSRSRDSSTEAFF. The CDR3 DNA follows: TGTGCCAGCAGCCGGTCCCGGGACAGTTCCACTGAAGCTTTCTTT.

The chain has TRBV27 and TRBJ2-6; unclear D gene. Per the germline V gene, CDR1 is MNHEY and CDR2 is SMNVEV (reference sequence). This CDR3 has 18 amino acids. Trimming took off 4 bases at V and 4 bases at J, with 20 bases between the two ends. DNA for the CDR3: TGTGCCAGCAGTTCCGCGAGGCGTACCCCCGTCGGGGCCAACGTCCTGACTTTC. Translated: CASSSARRTPVGANVLTF.

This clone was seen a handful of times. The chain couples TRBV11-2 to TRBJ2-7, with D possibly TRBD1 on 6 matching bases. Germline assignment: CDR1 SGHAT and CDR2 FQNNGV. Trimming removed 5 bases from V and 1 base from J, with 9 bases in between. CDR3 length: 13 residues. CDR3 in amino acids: CASSPDSSYEQYF. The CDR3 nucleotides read TGTGCCAGCAGCCCGGACAGTTCCTACGAGCAGTACTTC. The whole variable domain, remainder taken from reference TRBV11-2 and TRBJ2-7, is EAGVAQSPRYKIIEKRQSVAFWCNPISGHATLYWYQQILGQGPKLLIQFQNNGVVDDSQLPKDRFSAERLKGVDSTLKIQPAKLEDSAVYLCASSPDSSYEQYFGPGTRLTVT.

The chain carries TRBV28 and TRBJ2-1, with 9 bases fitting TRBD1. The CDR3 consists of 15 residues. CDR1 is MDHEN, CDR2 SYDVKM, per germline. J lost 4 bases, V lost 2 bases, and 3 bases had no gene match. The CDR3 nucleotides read TGTGCCAGCAGTTTAGGACAGGGGAAATACAATGAGCAGTTCTTC. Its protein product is CASSLGQGKYNEQFF.

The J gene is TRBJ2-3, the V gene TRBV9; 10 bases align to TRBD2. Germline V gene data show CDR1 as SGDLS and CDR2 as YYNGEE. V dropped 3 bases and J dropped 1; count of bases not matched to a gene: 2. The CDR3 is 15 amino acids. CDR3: CASSEREGGTDTQYF. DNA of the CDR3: TGTGCCAGCAGCGAGCGGGAGGGCGGCACAGATACGCAGTATTTT.

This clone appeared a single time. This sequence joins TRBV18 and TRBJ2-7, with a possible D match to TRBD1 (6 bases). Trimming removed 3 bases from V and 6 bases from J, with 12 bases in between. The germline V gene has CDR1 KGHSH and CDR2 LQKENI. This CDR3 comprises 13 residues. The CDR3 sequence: CASSPGRGFEQYF. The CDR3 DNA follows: TGTGCCAGCTCACCGGGAAGGGGGTTCGAGCAGTACTTC.

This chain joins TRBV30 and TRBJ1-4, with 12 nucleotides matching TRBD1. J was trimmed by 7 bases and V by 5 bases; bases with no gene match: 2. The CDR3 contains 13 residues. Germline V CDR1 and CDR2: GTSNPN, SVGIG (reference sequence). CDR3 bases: TGTGCCTGGGGGACAGGGGGCGGTGAAAAACTGTTTTTT. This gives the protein CAWGTGGGEKLFF. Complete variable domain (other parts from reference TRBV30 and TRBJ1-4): SQTIHQWPATLVQPVGSPLSLECTVEGTSNPNLYWYRQAAGRGLQLLFYSVGIGQISSEVPQNLSASRPQDRQFILSSKKLLLSDSGFYLCAWGTGGGEKLFFGSGTQLSVL.

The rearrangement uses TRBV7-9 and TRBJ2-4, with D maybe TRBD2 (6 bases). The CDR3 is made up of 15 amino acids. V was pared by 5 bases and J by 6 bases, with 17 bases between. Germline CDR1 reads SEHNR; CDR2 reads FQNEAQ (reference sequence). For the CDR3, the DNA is TGTGCCAGCAGCCCTCCTGGGGGGTCGGCAAACATTCAGTACTTC. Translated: CASSPPGGSANIQYF.